The present T cell receptor beta chain was sequenced within a study of T cell clonotyping in hematopoietic cell transplantation. Study results and caveats: Graft donor and pretransplant recipient Inverse Simpson Index values predicted broader posttransplant TCR diversity. After transplant, recipient diversity fell while pathologically expanded clonotypes grew through day 180. Few recipient clonotypes overlapped donors; over 97% were de novo at given depth.

Germline V gene lookup returns CDR1 MNHEY and CDR2 SVGAGI. The CDR3 is 13 amino acids. Deletions cut 2 bases from V and 8 bases from J, with 10 bases between. Worth noting for this clone: What it binds is unknown.

The assay was immunoSEQ multiplex PCR, and TCRdb's table has in-frame clones only and misses some. The sample lists about 14,000 clones; less than 98% were seen once. The sample here was peripheral blood mononuclear cells, taken 30 days after allogeneic stem cell transplant. The sequence derives from a female patient aged 50-59 years who had an allogeneic stem cell transplant from an unrelated donor, so T cells may come from the graft donor. Some clones in this sample may be carry-over from other donors' samples. J is TRBJ2-1 and V is TRBV6-5; D may be TRBD1 or TRBD2 (6 bases each). CDR3 amino acids: CASSYRGVDEQFF. The CDR3 bases are TGTGCCAGCAGTTACAGGGGGGTGGATGAGCAGTTCTTC.